Given below is one TCR beta chain in context. V lost 3 bases, J lost 2 bases, and 10 bases lay in between. The CDR3 loop spans 13 amino acids. The germline V gene has CDR1 SQVTM and CDR2 ANQGSEA. Assay used: immunoSEQ multiplex PCR; TCRdb lists only in-frame clones, some missing. Counted here are around 36,000 clones, more than 90% occurring once; the ten biggest clones make up over 0.95%. The record originates from a study of T cell changes during pregnancy in multiple sclerosis. The V call is TRBV29-1, the J call TRBJ2-5; no firm D call. The source was peripheral blood, collected before pregnancy. The source of this sequence is a female donor with multiple sclerosis, enrolled in a pregnancy study. DNA for the CDR3: TGCAGCGTTGACCTAGAGAGTCAAGAGACCCAGTACTTC. It codes for CSVDLESQETQYF. The entire variable domain, with the rest obtained from reference TRBV29-1 and TRBJ2-5, is as follows: SAVISQKPSRDICQRGTSLTIQCQVDSQVTMMFWYRQQPGQSLTLIATANQGSEATYESGFVIDKFPISRPNLTFSTLTVSNMSPEDSSIYLCSVDLESQETQYFGPGTRLLVL.